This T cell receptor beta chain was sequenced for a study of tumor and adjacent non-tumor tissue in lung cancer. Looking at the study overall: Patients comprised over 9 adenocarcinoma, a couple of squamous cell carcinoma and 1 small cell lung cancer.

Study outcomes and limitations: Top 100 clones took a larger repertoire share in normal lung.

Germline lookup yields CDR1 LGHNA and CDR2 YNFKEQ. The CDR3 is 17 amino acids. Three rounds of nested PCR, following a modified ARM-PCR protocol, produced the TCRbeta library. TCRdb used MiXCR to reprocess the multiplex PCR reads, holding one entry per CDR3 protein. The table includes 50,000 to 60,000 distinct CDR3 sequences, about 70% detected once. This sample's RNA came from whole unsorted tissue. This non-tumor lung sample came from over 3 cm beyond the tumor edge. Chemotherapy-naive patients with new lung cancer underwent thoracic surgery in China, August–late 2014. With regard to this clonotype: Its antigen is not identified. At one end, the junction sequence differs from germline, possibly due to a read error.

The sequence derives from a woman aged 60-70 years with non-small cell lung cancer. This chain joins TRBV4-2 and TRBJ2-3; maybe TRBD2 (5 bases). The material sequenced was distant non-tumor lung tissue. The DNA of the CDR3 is TGTGCCAGCAACCAAGTCTGGGAGCGGTCTGGCACAGATACGCAGTATTTT. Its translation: CASNQVWERSGTDTQYF.